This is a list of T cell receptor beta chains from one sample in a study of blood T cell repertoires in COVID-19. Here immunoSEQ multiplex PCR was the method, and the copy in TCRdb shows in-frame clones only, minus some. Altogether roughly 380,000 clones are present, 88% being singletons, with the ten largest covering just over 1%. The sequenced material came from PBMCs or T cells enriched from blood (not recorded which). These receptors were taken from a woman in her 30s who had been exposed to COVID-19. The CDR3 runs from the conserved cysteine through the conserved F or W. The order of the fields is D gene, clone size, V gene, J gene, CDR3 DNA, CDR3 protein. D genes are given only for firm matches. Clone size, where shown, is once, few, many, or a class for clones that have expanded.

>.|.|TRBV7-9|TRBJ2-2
TGTGCCAGCAGCGCCACCTGGCACGGGGAGCTGTTTTTT
CASSATWHGELFF
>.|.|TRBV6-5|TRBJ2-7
TGTGCCACCACCTCTGTGGGAGACGAGCAGTACTTC
CATTSVGDEQYF
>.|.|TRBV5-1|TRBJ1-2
TGCGCCAGCAGCTTGGGTGGTGGGCTCGATTCTGGCTACACCTTC
CASSLGGGLDSGYTF
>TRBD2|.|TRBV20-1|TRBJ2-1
TGCAGTGCTAGTTTTCAACTAGCGGACTCCTACAATGAGCAGTTCTTC
CSASFQLADSYNEQFF
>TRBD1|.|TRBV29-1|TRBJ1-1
TGCAGCGTTGGCCGGGACAGGGTTTCAGCTACTGAAGCTTTCTTT
CSVGRDRVSATEAFF
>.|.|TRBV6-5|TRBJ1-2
TGTGCCACCCAACCCACAGGGACCGGCTACACCTTC
CATQPTGTGYTF
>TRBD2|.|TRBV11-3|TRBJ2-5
TGTGCCAGCGCGGGAGGGCCCCAAGAGACCCAGTACTTC
CASAGGPQETQYF
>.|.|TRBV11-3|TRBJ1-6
TGTGCCAGCAGCTTACGGGGGGCGAGCTCCTATAATTCACCCCTCCACTTT
CASSLRGASSYNSPLHF
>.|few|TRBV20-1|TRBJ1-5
TGCAGTGCTAGTGCCGGGGGTGGCAATCAGCCCCAGCATTTT
CSASAGGGNQPQHF
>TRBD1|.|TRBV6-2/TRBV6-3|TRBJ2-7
TGTGCCAGCAGCCGGGGACAGGCCCGAGGGTACGAGCAGTACTTC
CASSRGQARGYEQYF
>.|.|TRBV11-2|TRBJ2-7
TGTGCCAGCAGCTTAGTATGGAGGAGCTACGAGCAGTACTTC
CASSLVWRSYEQYF
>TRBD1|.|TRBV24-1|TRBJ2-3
TGTGCCACCAGTGATCCCGGACAGGGGTTTGCAGATACGCAGTATTTT
CATSDPGQGFADTQYF
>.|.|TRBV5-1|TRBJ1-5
TGCGCCAGCAGCTTGGAAGGACGGGACAATCAGCCCCAGCATTTT
CASSLEGRDNQPQHF
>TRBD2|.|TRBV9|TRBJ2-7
TGTGCCAGCAGCGTAGCCCCGGGACTAGCGGGAGTAGAGCAGTACTTC
CASSVAPGLAGVEQYF
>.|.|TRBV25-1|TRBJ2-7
TGTGCCAGCAGTGTACGGGAGACCTACGAGCAGTACTTC
CASSVRETYEQYF
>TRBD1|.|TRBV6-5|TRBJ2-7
TGTGCCAGCAACCGGGACAGTCGATACGAGCAGTACTTC
CASNRDSRYEQYF
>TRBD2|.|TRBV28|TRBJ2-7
TGTGCCAGCGGTTGGACTAGCGCCTCCTACGAGCAGTACTTC
CASGWTSASYEQYF
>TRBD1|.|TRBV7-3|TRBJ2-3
TGTGCCAGCAGCCGGGACAGGGGTAGCGGGTCAGATACGCAGTATTTT
CASSRDRGSGSDTQYF
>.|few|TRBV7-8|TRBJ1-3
TGTGCCAGCAGCTCGACAGTAATCTCTGGAAACACCATATATTTT
CASSSTVISGNTIYF
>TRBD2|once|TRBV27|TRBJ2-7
TGTGCCAGCAGTCCCAGGGGACTAGCGGGAGACGAGCAGTACTTC
CASSPRGLAGDEQYF
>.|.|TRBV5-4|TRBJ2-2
TGTGCCAGTGGGACAACGAACACCGGGGAGCTGTTTTTT
CASGTTNTGELFF
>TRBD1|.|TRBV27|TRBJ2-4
TGTGCCAGCAGTTCCTTCTTTTCCGGGACAGGGGGCAAAAACATTCAGTACTTC
CASSSFFSGTGGKNIQYF
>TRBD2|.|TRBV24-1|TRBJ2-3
TGTGCCACCAGTGGGGGGGGATGGGAAGATACGCAGTATTTT
CATSGGGWEDTQYF
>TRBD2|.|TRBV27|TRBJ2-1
TGTGCCAGCAGTCCACGGACTAGCACCAATGAGCAGTTCTTC
CASSPRTSTNEQFF
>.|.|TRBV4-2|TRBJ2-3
TGTGCCAGCAGCCCCGGGAGAGACACAGATACGCAGTATTTT
CASSPGRDTDTQYF
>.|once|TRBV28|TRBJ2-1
TGTGCCAGCCTCCCGGGTAGCGCAGAAGTGGGGGAGCAGTTCTTC
CASLPGSAEVGEQFF
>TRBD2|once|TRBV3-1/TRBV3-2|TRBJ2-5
TGTGCCAGCAGCCGTCTAGCGGGAGAAGGGGAGACCCAGTACTTC
CASSRLAGEGETQYF
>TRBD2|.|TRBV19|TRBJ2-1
TGTGCCAGTAGTGGACTAGCGGGTACAAATGAGCAGTTCTTC
CASSGLAGTNEQFF
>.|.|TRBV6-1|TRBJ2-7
TGTGCCAGCAGTGAGACCCTTAGAAGGACTGGCTCCTACGAGCAGTACTTC
CASSETLRRTGSYEQYF
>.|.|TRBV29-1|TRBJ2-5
TGCAGCGTCGACCTGGCCAGGAAGATGTACCAAGAGACCCAGTACTTC
CSVDLARKMYQETQYF
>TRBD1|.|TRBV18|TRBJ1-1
TGTGCCAGCTCACCTAAGACAGGGGCCAACACTGAAGCTTTCTTT
CASSPKTGANTEAFF
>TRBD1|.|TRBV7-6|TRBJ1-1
TGTGCCAGCAGCGCGACAGGGCCCCCGGTCACTGAAGCTTTCTTT
CASSATGPPVTEAFF
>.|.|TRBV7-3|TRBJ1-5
TGTGCCAGCAGCTTAGGCAGGGCCCCTAATCAGCCCCAGCATTTT
CASSLGRAPNQPQHF
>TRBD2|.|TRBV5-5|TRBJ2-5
TGTGCCAGCAGCCCCGGGGGGCAAGAGACCCAGTACTTC
CASSPGGQETQYF
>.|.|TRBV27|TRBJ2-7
TGTGCCAGCAGTTTATTTCGGACTGGTGTCGAGCAGTACTTC
CASSLFRTGVEQYF
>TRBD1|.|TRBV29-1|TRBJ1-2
TGCAGCGTTGAGATGAGGACAGGGAGCGATGGCTACACCTTC
CSVEMRTGSDGYTF
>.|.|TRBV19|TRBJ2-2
TGTGCCAGTATGCGGGGAGGCATCACCGGGGAGCTGTTTTTT
CASMRGGITGELFF
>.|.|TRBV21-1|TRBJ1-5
TGTGCCAGCAGCAAAGGGGGCAGGGGTACTCAGCCCCAGCATTTT
CASSKGGRGTQPQHF
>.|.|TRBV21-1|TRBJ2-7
TGTGCCAGCAGTCCCCTCCCCCGTCAGAGTGGGCCATACGAGCAGTACTTC
CASSPLPRQSGPYEQYF
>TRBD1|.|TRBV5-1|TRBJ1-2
TGCGCCAGCAGCCCATTGACAGGGGGCAATGGCTACACCTTC
CASSPLTGGNGYTF
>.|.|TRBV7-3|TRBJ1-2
TGTGCCAGCAGCTTAAACACAGGCTATGGCTACACCTTC
CASSLNTGYGYTF
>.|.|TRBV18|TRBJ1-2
TGTGCCAGCTCACCACCGAAGGGGTACCATGGCTACACCTTC
CASSPPKGYHGYTF
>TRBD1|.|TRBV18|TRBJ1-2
TGTGCCAGCTCACCAGCGACAGGGGGAGACTATGGCTACACCTTC
CASSPATGGDYGYTF
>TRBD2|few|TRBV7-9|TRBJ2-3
TGTGCCAGCAGCCCTAGCGGGAGTGGCACAGATACGCAGTATTTT
CASSPSGSGTDTQYF
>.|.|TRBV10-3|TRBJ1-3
TGTGCCATCAGCTTTACTTTCACCGAGAGCTCTGGAAACACCATATATTTT
CAISFTFTESSGNTIYF
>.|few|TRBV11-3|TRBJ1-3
TGTGCCAGCAGCTTATGGATCTCAGGGGCTGGAAACACCATATATTTT
CASSLWISGAGNTIYF
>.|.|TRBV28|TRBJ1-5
TGTGCCAGCAGCAACCGACGGAGAAATCAGCCCCAGCATTTT
CASSNRRRNQPQHF
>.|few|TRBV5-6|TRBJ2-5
TGTGCCAGCAGCTTGACCACTGTACGAGAGACCCAGTACTTC
CASSLTTVRETQYF
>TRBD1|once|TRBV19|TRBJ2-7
TGTGCCAGTAGTATAGGGCTTGGACAGGGGCGCTACGAGCAGTACTTC
CASSIGLGQGRYEQYF
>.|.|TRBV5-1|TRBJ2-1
TGCGCCAGCAGCCGACAGGTTTACAATGAGCAGTTCTTC
CASSRQVYNEQFF
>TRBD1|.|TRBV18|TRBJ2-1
TGTGCCAGCTCTCTCGCGGACAGGGTCACCAATGAGCAGTTCTTC
CASSLADRVTNEQFF
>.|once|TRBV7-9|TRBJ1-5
TGTGCCAGCAGCCTGGGGGGGACGGGCAATCAGCCCCAGCATTTT
CASSLGGTGNQPQHF
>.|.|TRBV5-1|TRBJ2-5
TGCGCCAGCAGCTTGGATCTGTCTAGCTTCGAGACCCAGTACTTC
CASSLDLSSFETQYF
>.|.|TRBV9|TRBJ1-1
TGTGCCAGCAAAAAGGACAGCCGGTTGAACACTGAAGCTTTCTTT
CASKKDSRLNTEAFF